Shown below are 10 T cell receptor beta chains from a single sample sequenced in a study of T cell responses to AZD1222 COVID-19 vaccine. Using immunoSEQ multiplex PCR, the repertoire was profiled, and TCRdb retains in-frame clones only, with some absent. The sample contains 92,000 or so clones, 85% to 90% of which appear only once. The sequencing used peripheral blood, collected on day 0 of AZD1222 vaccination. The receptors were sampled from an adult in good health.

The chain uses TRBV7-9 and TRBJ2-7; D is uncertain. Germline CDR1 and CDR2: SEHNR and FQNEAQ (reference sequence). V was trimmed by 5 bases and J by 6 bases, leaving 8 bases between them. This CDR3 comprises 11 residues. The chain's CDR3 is CASSNGVEQYF. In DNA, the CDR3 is TGTGCCAGCAGCAACGGTGTCGAGCAGTACTTC.

Written as DNA, the CDR3 is TGTGCCACTGCGCAGGGAGGAGAGCAGTTCTTC. Residues: CATAQGGEQFF. The V call is TRBV7-9, the J call TRBJ2-1; the D gene is possibly TRBD2 (6 bases). V was clipped by 10 bases and J by 10 bases, with 14 bases between them. Germline loops: CDR1 SEHNR, CDR2 FQNEAQ (reference sequence). The CDR3 has 11 amino acids.

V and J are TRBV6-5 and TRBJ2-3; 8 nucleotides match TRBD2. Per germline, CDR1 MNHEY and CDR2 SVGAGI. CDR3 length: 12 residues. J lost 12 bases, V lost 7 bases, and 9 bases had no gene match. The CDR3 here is CASTSGLAPQYF. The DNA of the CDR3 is TGTGCCAGCACTTCCGGACTAGCCCCACAGTATTTT.

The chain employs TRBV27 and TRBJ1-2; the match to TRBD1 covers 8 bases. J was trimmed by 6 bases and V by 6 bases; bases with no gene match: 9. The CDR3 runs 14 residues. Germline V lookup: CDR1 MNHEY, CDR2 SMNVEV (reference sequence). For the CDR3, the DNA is TGTGCCAGCAGACCCTCTCAGGGGGCCCATGGCTACACCTTC. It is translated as CASRPSQGAHGYTF.

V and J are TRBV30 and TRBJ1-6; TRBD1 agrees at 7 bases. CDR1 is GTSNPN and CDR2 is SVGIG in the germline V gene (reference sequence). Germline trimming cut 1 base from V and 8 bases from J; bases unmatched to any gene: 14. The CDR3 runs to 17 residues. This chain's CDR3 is CAWSATHGTARDSPLHF. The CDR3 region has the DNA TGTGCCTGGAGTGCAACCCACGGGACAGCCCGAGATTCACCCCTCCACTTT.

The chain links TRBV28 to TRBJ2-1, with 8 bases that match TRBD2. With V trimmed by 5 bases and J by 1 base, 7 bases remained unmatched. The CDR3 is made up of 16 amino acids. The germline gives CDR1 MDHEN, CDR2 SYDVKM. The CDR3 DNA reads TGTGCCAGCAGTACTGTAGCGGGAAGTTCCTACAATGAGCAGTTCTTC. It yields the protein CASSTVAGSSYNEQFF.

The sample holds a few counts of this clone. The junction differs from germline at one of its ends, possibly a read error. The CDR3: CASSLSRLNTEAFF. The CDR3 DNA reads as TGTGCCAGCAGTTTATCCCGGTTGAATACTGAAGCTTTCTTT. The chain links TRBV27 to TRBJ1-1; the D is unclear. CDR1 MNHEY and CDR2 SMNVEV come from the germline V gene (reference sequence). The length of the CDR3 is 14 residues.

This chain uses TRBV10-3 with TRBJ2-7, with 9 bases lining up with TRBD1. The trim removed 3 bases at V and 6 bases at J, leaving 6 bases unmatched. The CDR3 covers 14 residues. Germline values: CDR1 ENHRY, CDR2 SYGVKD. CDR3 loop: CAISEQGAQGEQYF. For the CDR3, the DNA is TGTGCCATCAGTGAACAGGGGGCGCAGGGCGAGCAGTACTTC.

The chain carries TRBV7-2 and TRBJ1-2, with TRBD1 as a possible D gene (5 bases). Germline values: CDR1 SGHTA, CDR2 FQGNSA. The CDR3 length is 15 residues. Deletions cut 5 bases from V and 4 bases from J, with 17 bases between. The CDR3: CASSTITGGVYGYTF. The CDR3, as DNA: TGTGCCAGCAGCACTATAACAGGAGGGGTCTATGGCTACACCTTC. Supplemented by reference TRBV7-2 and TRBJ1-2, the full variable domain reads GAGVSQSPSNKVTEKGKDVELRCDPISGHTALYWYRQSLGQGLEFLIYFQGNSAPDKSGLPSDRFSAERTGGSVSTLTIQRTQQEDSAVYLCASSTITGGVYGYTFGSGTRLTVV.

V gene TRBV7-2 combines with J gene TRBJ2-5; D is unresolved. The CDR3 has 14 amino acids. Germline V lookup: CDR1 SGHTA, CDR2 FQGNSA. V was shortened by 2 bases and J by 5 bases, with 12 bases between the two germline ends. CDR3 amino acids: CASSLMGLRETQYF. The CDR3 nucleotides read TGTGCCAGCAGCTTAATGGGTCTTCGCGAGACCCAGTACTTC.